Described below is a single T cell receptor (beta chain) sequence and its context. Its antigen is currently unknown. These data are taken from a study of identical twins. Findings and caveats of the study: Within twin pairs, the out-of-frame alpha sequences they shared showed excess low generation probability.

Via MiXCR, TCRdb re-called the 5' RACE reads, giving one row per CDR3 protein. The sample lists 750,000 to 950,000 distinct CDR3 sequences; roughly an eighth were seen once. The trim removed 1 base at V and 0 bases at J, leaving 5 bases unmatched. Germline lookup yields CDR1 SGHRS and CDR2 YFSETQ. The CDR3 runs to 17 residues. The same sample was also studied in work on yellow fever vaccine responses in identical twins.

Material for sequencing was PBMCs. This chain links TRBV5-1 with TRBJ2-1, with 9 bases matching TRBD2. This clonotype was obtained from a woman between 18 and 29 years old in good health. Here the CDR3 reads CASSLTSGSSSYNEQFF. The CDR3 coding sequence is TGCGCCAGCAGCTTGACTAGCGGGTCTAGCTCCTACAATGAGCAGTTCTTC.